Reported below is one T cell receptor (beta chain). What this receptor recognizes is not known. There are no base qualities to consult, and no much larger clone falls within one base. The data derive from a study of cytomegalovirus exposure and HLA in healthy donors (dated by TCRdb to between 2016 and 2019). General notes on the study: An earlier analysis of some 550 of the donors reported 250 to 300 Gb of sequence data and around 120 million unique TCR beta sequences from 150 million to 200 million T cells. The later analysis used no new phenotypic data to find candidate immune exposures, relying instead on TCR beta sequences and their occurrence across donors. Both class I and class II loci were covered by HLA typing, at four-digit resolution. A later genetic analysis took genome-wide SNP genotypes for about 60% of the roughly 670 donors and used that subset as a discovery cohort. Every repertoire in the discovery cohort had been generated on one and the same sequencing platform. To predict cytomegalovirus infection status, the study brought together high-throughput TCR immunosequencing, statistical association of individual TCRs with disease status, and machine learning. To study patterns of TCR occurrence, a later analysis re-analyzed previously published TCR beta repertoires from 650 to 750 donors and added high-resolution HLA genotyping. The study was designed to test whether signatures of past pathogen exposure could be identified by cataloging public T cell receptors. The number of typed donors differed by locus: 629-630 for A, B, C, DRB1 and DQB1; roughly 510 for DQA1; 606 for DPA1; and some 470 for DPB1. A separate validation cohort of over 95 different subjects was used in addition to the approximately 640-subject first cohort. An early release covering about 600 HLA-typed donors comprised roughly 300 gigabases of sequencing data and tens of millions of unique TCR sequences. The T cell repertoires of under 750 subjects were profiled by immunosequencing and related to cytomegalovirus serostatus. Among 398 genotyped donors of the cohort, an average of approximately 240,000 unique TCR beta nucleotide sequences was sequenced per donor, of which about 18% were non-productive. Because of strong linkage in the cohort, roughly five DR-DQ haplotypes were treated as single units for association and clustering. Of the roughly 410 genotyped donors, 81% were placed in the genetic ancestry cluster associated with self-reported Caucasian donors. Donor age, sex, ethnicity and CMV serostatus were compiled alongside the repertoire data. An earlier analysis of approximately 500 of the donors applied high-throughput TCR beta sequencing to assess whether each TCR beta V gene segment acted as functional or pseudogenic. Points the paper makes about the study in general: Sequencing depth was assumed to be roughly uniform across donors in the presence/absence analyses, though that assumption may not hold. It was suggested by the authors that the approach could potentially be generalized to other disease states and immunological phenotypes. Some IMGT-functional V segments, including TRBV6-2 and TRBV6-3, could not be told apart with the 87-base-pair reads, so those segments were excluded. When HLA alleles, especially DR and DQ, strongly co-occurred, attributing TCR associations to individual alleles was difficult. An earlier analysis of some 560 of the donors showed that most TCR beta V segments appeared in productive rearrangements either about 87% or about 30% of the time, which broadly matched IMGT annotations. In a later analysis, HLA-associated TCR beta chains were found to be more clonally expanded and to have lower generation probabilities than equally common non-associated chains. A cluster of highly shared sequence variants was judged likely to represent a technical artifact of the sequencing pipeline. In this cohort, only TCR beta chains were sequenced, and detectable features were limited by the absence of alpha or paired-chain data. In a later analysis, several top co-occurrence clusters were reported to appear linked to parvovirus B19, influenza, CMV and Epstein-Barr virus. Cytomegalovirus status was reported to be diagnosed by the classifier with high specificity and sensitivity in both the original and validation cohorts. In a later analysis, most CMV-associated TCR beta chains were found to appear HLA-restricted, with HLA associations seemingly driven largely by CMV exposure. Correlated functional status among segregating V segments might be attributable to linkage disequilibrium, but an unknown experimental factor could not be ruled out. The only immune exposure information available for the cohort was CMV serostatus. Most TCR sequences were seen in very few donors, while some public TCRs were found in many individuals. The study listed 164 TCR beta chains as associated with cytomegalovirus. In a later analysis, the rate of TCR association differed among HLA loci, with DRB1 alleles having the most associated TCRs and HLA-C alleles having the fewest. A further reported finding was that TCR beta sequences accurately predicted the HLA-A and HLA-B alleles for most subjects in the first cohort. HLA typing was unavailable for some donors at each locus, so association tests used only the typed subset. In a later analysis, some 17,000 TCR beta sequences were associated with specific HLA alleles at a false discovery rate of 0.05. Because counts were too low, more than 15 rarely observed V segments, including chromosome 9 orphons, were excluded from the earlier analysis of 587 of the donors. In vitro tests confirmed that a few of the cytomegalovirus-associated TCR beta chains recognize cytomegalovirus antigens. A later genetic analysis associated a missense DCLRE1C variant with V-gene and J-gene trimming of TCR beta chains, and an independent cohort replicated the association. A later genetic analysis reported fewer N-insertions in productive TCRs among donors in an Asian-associated ancestry cluster than the 666-donor mean.

In total, 600 or so healthy bone marrow donors made up the cohort. Cohort members were all nominally healthy when sampled, although unrecorded immune exposures were likely present. The donor tested CMV seropositive, placing the donor among the 250 to 350 seropositive members of the cohort. Each donor provided a peripheral blood sample, and peripheral blood mononuclear cells were used for TCR beta sequencing. Genomic DNA extraction from the blood cell samples was performed with the Qiagen DNeasy Blood Extraction Kit. The CDR3, from cysteine to phenylalanine, totals 17 residues. Solely the CDR3 DNA is kept, with 51 bases framed from the first base. The library relied on the immunoSEQ multiplex PCR assay. For the multiplex PCR, a mixture combining 60 forward primers for TCR Vbeta segments and 13 reverse primers for TCR Jbeta segments was used. The CDR3 region of rearranged TCR beta genes was amplified from genomic DNA with a multiplex PCR assay. On the Illumina HiSeq System, the amplified TCR beta libraries were sequenced as 87-base-pair reads. Turning to the authors' computational methods: Across the 500 to 700 repertoires, a later analysis counted tens of millions of unique TCR beta chains, roughly 11 million of which were shared by at least two donors. Raw reads were error-corrected and collapsed into unique sequences with a nearest-neighbor algorithm that merged closely related sequences to remove PCR and sequencing errors. V, D and J gene segments were assigned by aligning CDR3 sequences to IMGT reference sequences. For a sequence to be retained, a match of at least six nucleotides to both a V gene segment and a J gene segment was required. A rearrangement counted as productive if the CDR3 had no stop codons and remained in frame with V and J, and every other rearrangement counted as non-productive. CDR3 was defined according to IMGT convention as the region running from the second conserved V-encoded cysteine to the conserved J-encoded phenylalanine. The earlier analysis of some 580 of the donors excluded any sequence lacking an unambiguous match to a single V gene segment. In an earlier analysis of 450 to 700 of the donors, V segments were called functional above 56.7% productive rearrangements and were called segregating when the between-donor standard deviation exceeded 5%. A statistical classification framework was built for diagnosing cytomegalovirus status from the catalog of TCR beta chain sequences. In a later analysis, V and J genes were assigned by comparing TCR nucleotide sequences against IMGT/GENE-DB human TR gene sequences. The TCRdist pipeline was used in a later analysis to assign CDR3 sequences and most-parsimonious VDJ recombination scenarios. In a later analysis, each TCR beta chain was defined by its CDR3 amino acid sequence together with its V-gene family, and reads without a unique V-gene family were excluded. As a way to deal with suspected cross-contamination and a sequencing artifact, a later analysis dropped 450 to 700 nucleotide sequences that were highly shared and had low generation probability. A later analysis calculated a clonal expansion index for each public chain from normalized within-repertoire ranks of inferred template counts. In a later analysis, generation probabilities were computed using a VDJ recombination model fitted to out-of-frame rearrangements, and the results were checked against IGoR. Hypergeometric tests were used in a later analysis to score TCR-TCR, TCR-HLA and TCR-CMV co-occurrence, with a repertoire-size bias correction applied to the TCR pairs. In a later analysis, false discovery rates were estimated by permuting HLA or CMV assignments 20 times. A later analysis grouped co-occurring TCRs with DBSCAN, adding TCRdist sequence similarity when clustering within HLA-allele-positive subsets. Repertoires with fewer than 30,000 or more than 120,000 public chains, plus five repertoires with anomalous nucleotide sharing, were excluded from co-occurrence clustering. TCRdb limited this immuneACCESS table to in-frame rearrangements with V and J called. A share of clones is missing; checked studies link under half to unresolved V genes, and the rest is unexplained. The V and J calls and clone size were taken over from that table, and D and trimming were inferred from the DNA. The sample has about 110,000 clones on record, around three quarters of them singletons. The top ten hold 6.5% to 8.5% of the sample.

Source material: PBMCs. The TCR originated in a woman between 50 and 59 years old in good health and CMV-seropositive. This chain joins TRBV21-1 to TRBJ1-1; the table's TRBD1 call for D was not verified on the DNA. TRBV21-1 is termed a pseudogene. CDR3 sequence: CASSDRPGQGMNTEAFF. At the DNA level, the sequence is TGTGCCAGCAGCGACCGACCGGGACAGGGAATGAACACTGAAGCTTTCTTT.